This is a list of T cell receptor beta chains from one sample in a study of blood T cells in healthy people across ages. TCRdb ran MiXCR on the 5' RACE reads and lists one entry per CDR3 protein. The data contain 650,000 to 800,000 distinct CDR3 sequences, 45% to 60% of them singletons. The sample taken for sequencing was blood. The receptors originated from a woman aged 80 or over in good health. Both conserved end residues are part of each CDR3. A D gene is named only where the DNA matches it firmly. Size values are once, few and many counts, or a class for expanded clones, and some rows have none.

TRBV20-1	NA	NA	13	TRBJ1-1	CSVHQLRHTEAFF	TGCAGTGTCCATCAACTACGACACACTGAAGCTTTCTTT
TRBV9	NA	TRBD1	14	TRBJ2-7	CASRSGQGVDEQYF	TGTGCCAGCAGATCGGGACAGGGTGTCGACGAGCAGTACTTC
TRBV29-1	NA	NA	16	TRBJ2-3	CSVRGPPVGSTDTQYF	TGCAGCGTTCGAGGACCCCCGGTCGGTAGCACAGATACGCAGTATTTT
TRBV3-1	NA	NA	16	TRBJ2-3	CASSQARDFFTDTQYF	TGTGCCAGCAGCCAAGCACGGGACTTCTTCACAGATACGCAGTATTTT
TRBV4-3	NA	NA	13	TRBJ2-1	CASSQELDNEQFF	TGCGCCAGCAGCCAAGAACTGGATAATGAGCAGTTCTTC
TRBV5-6	many	NA	12	TRBJ1-1	CASSLDSFEAFF	TGTGCCAGCAGCCTGGACAGTTTCGAAGCTTTCTTT
TRBV6-5	NA	NA	18	TRBJ2-5	CASSYASWLGAGQGTQYF	TGTGCCAGCAGTTACGCTAGCTGGCTCGGAGCGGGTCAAGGGACCCAGTACTTC
TRBV6-2/TRBV6-3	NA	TRBD1	16	TRBJ1-5	CASSFGQGAKSQPQHF	TGTGCCAGCAGCTTTGGACAGGGGGCGAAGAGTCAGCCCCAGCATTTT
TRBV29-1	few	NA	14	TRBJ2-2	CSVEYRGGTGELFF	TGCAGCGTTGAATATAGGGGGGGCACCGGGGAGCTGTTTTTT
TRBV20-1	NA	NA	15	TRBJ2-7	CSARVSAGPSYEQYF	TGCAGTGCTAGAGTTTCGGCTGGGCCATCCTACGAGCAGTACTTC
TRBV5-1	many	NA	16	TRBJ2-5	CASSLGRVTTQETQYF	TGCGCCAGCAGCTTGGGGAGGGTTACCACCCAAGAGACCCAGTACTTC
TRBV15	NA	TRBD1	14	TRBJ1-2	CATSRSTGENGYTF	TGTGCCACCAGCAGATCGACAGGGGAGAATGGCTACACCTTC
TRBV4-1	NA	NA	15	TRBJ1-5	CASSQEVPLNQPQHF	TGCGCCAGCAGCCAAGAGGTGCCATTAAATCAGCCCCAGCATTTT
TRBV29-1	once	NA	14	TRBJ1-2	CSVSDFPSNYGYTF	TGCAGCGTTTCCGACTTCCCGTCTAACTATGGCTACACCTTC
TRBV7-2	NA	TRBD1	16	TRBJ2-6	CASSLVTGSGANVLTF	TGTGCCAGCAGCTTAGTGACAGGGAGCGGGGCCAACGTCCTGACTTTC
TRBV20-1	NA	TRBD1	14	TRBJ2-1	CSASRDRGSDEQFF	TGCAGTGCTAGTAGGGACAGGGGGTCGGATGAGCAGTTCTTC
TRBV10-2	NA	TRBD1	15	TRBJ2-7	CASKPGQGTTYEQYF	TGCGCCAGCAAGCCGGGACAGGGAACTACCTACGAGCAGTACTTC
TRBV9	many	NA	13	TRBJ2-5	CASSVQDLGTQYF	TGTGCCAGCAGCGTCCAGGATTTGGGGACCCAGTACTTC
TRBV7-9	NA	NA	13	TRBJ2-7	CASSFDRENEQYF	TGTGCCAGCAGCTTCGACAGAGAGAACGAGCAGTACTTC
TRBV18	NA	NA	16	TRBJ2-1	CASSPLPGSSYNEQFF	TGTGCCAGCTCACCACTCCCGGGAAGCTCCTACAATGAGCAGTTCTTC
TRBV4-1	NA	NA	17	TRBJ2-7	CASSQSTTDRRGSEQYF	TGCGCCAGCAGCCAGTCAACCACGGACAGGAGGGGGTCTGAGCAGTACTTC
TRBV29-1	NA	NA	12	TRBJ2-1	CSVVTGYNEQFF	TGCAGCGTGGTGACGGGTTACAATGAGCAGTTCTTC
TRBV4-3	NA	TRBD1	17	TRBJ1-2	CASSQLSGTGANYGYTF	TGCGCCAGCAGCCAACTATCTGGGACAGGCGCTAACTATGGCTACACCTTC
TRBV11-1	NA	TRBD1	14	TRBJ2-7	CASSRRDRDHEQYF	TGTGCCAGCAGCCGCCGGGACAGGGATCATGAGCAGTACTTC
TRBV3-1	NA	NA	14	TRBJ2-1	CASSHSPAYNEQFF	TGTGCCAGCAGCCATAGCCCGGCATACAATGAGCAGTTCTTC
TRBV29-1	once	TRBD2	14	TRBJ2-3	CSVAGRGRIDTQYF	TGCAGCGTCGCTGGCCGCGGGAGGATAGATACGCAGTATTTT
TRBV29-1	many	NA	12	TRBJ2-7	CSVGGGKDEQYF	TGCAGCGTTGGCGGAGGGAAAGACGAGCAGTACTTC
TRBV20-1	few	NA	9	TRBJ1-1	CSSNTEAFF	TGCAGTTCGAACACTGAAGCTTTCTTT
TRBV7-9	many	NA	16	TRBJ2-3	CASSLEVQTLTDTQYF	TGTGCCAGCAGCTTAGAGGTCCAAACCCTCACAGATACGCAGTATTTT
TRBV12-3/TRBV12-4	NA	TRBD1	15	TRBJ1-5	CASSPGGRGNQPQHF	TGTGCCAGCAGCCCAGGGGGAAGGGGCAATCAGCCCCAGCATTTT
TRBV30	NA	TRBD1	14	TRBJ1-1	CAWSEYRGDTEAFF	TGTGCCTGGAGTGAATACAGGGGAGACACTGAAGCTTTCTTT
TRBV5-1	NA	NA	16	TRBJ2-4	CASSLAPQGSGNIQYF	TGCGCCAGCAGCTTGGCCCCTCAGGGGTCGGGAAACATTCAGTACTTC
TRBV7-2	NA	TRBD1	18	TRBJ2-4	CASSLPSQGTGFENIQYF	TGTGCCAGCAGCTTACCGTCGCAAGGGACAGGATTCGAAAACATTCAGTACTTC
TRBV29-1	many	TRBD1	13	TRBJ2-3	CSARQGGTDTQYF	TGCAGCGCCAGACAGGGTGGCACAGATACGCAGTATTTT
TRBV28	NA	TRBD1	18	TRBJ2-6	CASRGRVDRGAGANVLTF	TGTGCCAGCAGAGGCCGCGTCGACAGGGGCGCTGGGGCCAACGTCCTGACTTTC
TRBV28	NA	NA	14	TRBJ1-1	CASSLVQAAGEAFF	TGTGCCAGCAGTTTGGTACAGGCCGCAGGTGAAGCTTTCTTT
TRBV5-1	NA	NA	16	TRBJ2-2	CASSSRTSGDTGELFF	TGCGCCAGCAGCTCAAGAACATCCGGCGACACCGGGGAGCTGTTTTTT
TRBV13	NA	NA	15	TRBJ1-6	CASSFERSGNSPLHF	TGTGCCAGCAGCTTTGAAAGGAGCGGTAATTCACCCCTCCACTTT
TRBV6-1	NA	NA	13	TRBJ2-1	CASKDFSYNVQFF	TGTGCCAGCAAGGACTTCTCCTACAATGTGCAGTTCTTC
TRBV27	NA	NA	13	TRBJ1-1	CASSFAPNTEAFF	TGTGCCAGCAGCTTTGCACCGAACACTGAAGCTTTCTTT
TRBV20-1	many	NA	14	TRBJ2-7	CSAAGFGQSGEQYF	TGCAGTGCGGCTGGTTTTGGGCAATCGGGGGAGCAGTACTTC
TRBV28	NA	NA	17	TRBJ1-6	CASLSPPTGAYNSPLHF	TGTGCCAGCCTATCACCACCGACAGGAGCATATAATTCACCCCTCCACTTT
TRBV20-1	once	NA	12	TRBJ2-1	CSARPDAKTQFF	TGCAGTGCTCGCCCGGACGCAAAGACCCAGTTCTTC
TRBV25-1	NA	NA	13	TRBJ2-3	CASGEAGTDTQYF	TGTGCCAGCGGTGAGGCCGGGACAGATACGCAGTATTTT
TRBV29-1	once	NA	13	TRBJ2-5	CSVEDTLLGTQYF	TGCAGCGTTGAAGACACGCTGCTAGGGACCCAGTACTTC
TRBV20-1	NA	NA	8	TRBJ1-2	CSALSLTF	TGCAGTGCCCTAAGTCTCACCTTC
TRBV10-3	NA	NA	14	TRBJ2-1	CAISGAVQHNEQFF	TGTGCCATCAGTGGGGCAGTTCAACACAATGAGCAGTTCTTC
TRBV20-1	NA	NA	14	TRBJ1-6	CSASPVSYNSPLHF	TGCAGTGCTAGTCCAGTCTCCTATAATTCACCCCTCCACTTT
TRBV5-1	NA	NA	15	TRBJ2-3	CASSSDSLTTDTQYF	TGCGCCAGCAGCTCGGACTCCCTCACCACAGATACGCAGTATTTT
TRBV5-1	NA	NA	16	TRBJ2-2	CASCLGEYANTGELFF	TGCGCCAGCTGTCTCGGGGAGTATGCGAACACCGGGGAGCTGTTTTTT
TRBV5-5	few	TRBD1	15	TRBJ2-1	CASSTGTGVYNEQFF	TGTGCCAGCAGCACCGGGACAGGGGTCTACAATGAGCAGTTCTTC
TRBV2	NA	TRBD1	13	TRBJ1-6	CASWGQGNSPLHF	TGTGCCAGTTGGGGACAGGGTAATTCACCCCTCCACTTT
TRBV7-2	many	NA	13	TRBJ2-3	CASSSLGVETQYF	TGTGCCAGCAGCTCTCTAGGGGTGGAGACGCAGTATTTT